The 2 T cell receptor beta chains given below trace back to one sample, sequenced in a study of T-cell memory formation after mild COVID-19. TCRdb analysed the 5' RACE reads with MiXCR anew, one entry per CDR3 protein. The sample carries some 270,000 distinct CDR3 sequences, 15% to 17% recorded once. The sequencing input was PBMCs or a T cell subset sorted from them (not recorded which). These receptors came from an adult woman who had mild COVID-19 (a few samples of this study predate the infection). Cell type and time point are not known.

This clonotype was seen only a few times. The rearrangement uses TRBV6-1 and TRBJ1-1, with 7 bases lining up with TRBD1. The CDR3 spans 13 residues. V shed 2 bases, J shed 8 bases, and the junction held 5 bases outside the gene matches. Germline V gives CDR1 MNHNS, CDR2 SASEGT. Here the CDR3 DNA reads TGTGCCAGCAGTGAAAGGGGGACAGACGAAGCTTTCTTT. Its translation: CASSERGTDEAFF.

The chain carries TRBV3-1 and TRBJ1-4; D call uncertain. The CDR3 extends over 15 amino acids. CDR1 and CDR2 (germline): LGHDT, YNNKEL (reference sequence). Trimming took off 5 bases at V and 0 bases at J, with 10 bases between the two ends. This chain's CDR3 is CASSYKPATNEKLFF. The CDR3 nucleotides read TGTGCCAGCAGCTACAAACCGGCAACTAATGAAAAACTGTTTTTT.